This T cell receptor beta chain was sequenced during a study of response to subunit inactivated influenza vaccine. For this clonotype: The antigen is unknown.

Study-wide points: The authors put forward the suggestion that each seasonal influenza vaccination may bring in only a limited number of new T cells.

Using its own MiXCR run on the RT-PCR reads, TCRdb lists one record per CDR3 protein. The sample shows about 480,000 distinct CDR3 sequences, approximately 13% of them seen only once. Germline values: CDR1 MNHEY, CDR2 SVGEGT. V lost 6 bases and J 3 bases, leaving 6 bases between the germline ends. The CDR3 consists of 12 residues. The TCR originated in a man aged 50 to 60 who received an inactivated influenza vaccine. The source was PBMCs from blood, collected about 6 weeks after vaccination. The gene calls are TRBV6-2 or TRBV6-3 and TRBJ2-1; D not resolved. The CDR3 DNA sequence: TGTGCCAGCAGCGAAAACTACAATGAGCAGTTCTTC. Residues: CASSENYNEQFF.